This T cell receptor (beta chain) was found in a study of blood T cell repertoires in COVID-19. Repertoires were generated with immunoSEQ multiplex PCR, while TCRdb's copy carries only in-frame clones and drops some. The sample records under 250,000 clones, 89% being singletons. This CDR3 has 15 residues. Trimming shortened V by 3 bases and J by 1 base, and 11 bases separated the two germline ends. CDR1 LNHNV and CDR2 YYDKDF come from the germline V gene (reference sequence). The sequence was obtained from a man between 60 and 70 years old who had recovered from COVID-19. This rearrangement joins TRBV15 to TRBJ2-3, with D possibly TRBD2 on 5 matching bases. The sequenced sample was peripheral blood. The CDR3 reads CATSSRDGRTDTQYF. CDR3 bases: TGTGCCACCAGCAGCCGGGATGGACGCACAGATACGCAGTATTTT. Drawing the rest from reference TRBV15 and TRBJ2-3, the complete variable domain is DAMVIQNPRYQVTQFGKPVTLSCSQTLNHNVMYWYQQKSSQAPKLLFHYYDKDFNNEADTPDNFQSRRPNTSFCFLDIRSPGLGDTAMYLCATSSRDGRTDTQYFGPGTRLTVL.